Below are 19 T cell receptor beta chains sequenced from a single sample in a study of CD8 T cells in Susac syndrome (dated 2019 in TCRdb). Library preparation used the immunoSEQ multiplex PCR assay. RNA was extracted using the RNeasy kit, and roughly 0.5 to 1 microgram was reverse transcribed with random hexamers. The raw public reads went through TCRdb reprocessing: fastp at Q25, MiXCR clone calling, in-frame beta chains kept. Every distinct CDR3 protein forms one entry, paired with its most common genes and DNA. The sample table records around 230,000 distinct CDR3 sequences; roughly 96% of these occur just once. Roughly 0.09% of the sample comes from the top ten. Sequencing was done on a sample of CD4+ T cells from PBMCs. The receptor set was obtained from a human donor with multiple sclerosis.

V is TRBV11-2 and J is TRBJ2-2; 9 bases are a match to TRBD1. CDR1 and CDR2 from the germline V gene are SGHAT and FQNNGV. The CDR3 is made up of 14 amino acids. V lost 6 bases, J lost 4 bases, and 3 bases stayed unmatched. Here the CDR3 DNA reads TGTGCCAGCAGGAAACAGGGGGCCACCGGGGAGCTGTTTTTT. Encoded protein: CASRKQGATGELFF. Combining the CDR3 with reference TRBV11-2 and TRBJ2-2 gives the whole variable domain EAGVAQSPRYKIIEKRQSVAFWCNPISGHATLYWYQQILGQGPKLLIQFQNNGVVDDSQLPKDRFSAERLKGVDSTLKIQPAKLEDSAVYLCASRKQGATGELFFGEGSRLTVL.

The chain employs TRBV15 and TRBJ2-6, with D perhaps matching TRBD1 or TRBD2 (6 bases each). Looked up from germline, CDR1 is LNHNV and CDR2 is YYDKDF (reference sequence). The CDR3 covers 16 residues. V lost 5 bases to trimming and J lost 1 base, with 12 bases between them. CDR3 residues: CATSGGGVSGANVLTF. Here the CDR3 DNA reads TGTGCCACCAGCGGAGGGGGAGTATCTGGGGCCAACGTCCTGACTTTC.

V usage is TRBV29-1 and J usage is TRBJ2-4; D is unclear. The CDR3 consists of 11 residues. The germline gives CDR1 SQVTM, CDR2 ANQGSEA. V lost 5 bases, J lost 9 bases, and 11 bases lay in between. The CDR3 region is CSVLADVIQYF. Written as DNA, the CDR3 is TGCAGCGTTCTGGCTGATGTCATTCAGTACTTC.

This clonotype turned up a few times. Relative to the germline gene, one junction end is altered; a read error may explain this. The V gene is TRBV29-1, the J gene TRBJ2-4; 7 bases map to TRBD1. Looked up from germline, CDR1 is SQVTM and CDR2 is ANQGSEA. The CDR3 has 15 residues. Here the CDR3 reads CSVVPATGSKNIQYF. The CDR3 DNA is TGTAGCGTTGTACCGGCGACAGGGTCCAAAAACATTCAGTACTTC. The variable domain in full, with the rest retrieved from reference TRBV29-1 and TRBJ2-4, is SAVISQKPSRDICQRGTSLTIQCQVDSQVTMMFWYRQQPGQSLTLIATANQGSEATYESGFVIDKFPISRPNLTFSTLTVSNMSPEDSSIYLCSVVPATGSKNIQYFGAGTRLSVL.

J is TRBJ2-5 and V is TRBV20-1; possibly TRBD1 for D (5 bases). CDR1 is DFQATT and CDR2 is SNEGSKA in the germline V gene (reference sequence). Trimming stripped 5 bases from V and 4 bases from J, with 17 bases between. This CDR3 is 14 amino acids long. The CDR3 bases are TGCAGTGCTGCCTGGGGCGGAACCCCAGAGACCCAGTACTTC. Protein product: CSAAWGGTPETQYF.

J is TRBJ2-2 and V is TRBV12-3 or TRBV12-4, with D perhaps assigned TRBD1 or TRBD2 (5 bases each). The CDR3 consists of 14 residues. V lost 6 bases, J lost 5 bases, and 13 bases lay in between. CDR3 sequence: CASSLLGETGELFF. CDR3 DNA: TGTGCCAGCAGCCTCCTAGGGGAGACCGGGGAGCTGTTTTTT.

V is TRBV12-3 or TRBV12-4 and J is TRBJ1-2; 12 bases are shared with TRBD1. J gave up 6 bases and V 6 bases, and 8 bases lay outside the gene matches. This CDR3 region has 15 residues. CDR3 sequence: CASSRGTGGLHGYTF. CDR3 nucleotide sequence: TGTGCCAGCAGCCGGGGGACAGGGGGCTTACATGGCTACACCTTC.

The V call is TRBV30, the J call TRBJ2-2; 7 bases fit TRBD1. Trimming took 0 bases from V and 0 from J; bases not matched to a gene: 10. The CDR3 is made up of 18 amino acids. Germline V CDR1 and CDR2: GTSNPN, SVGIG (reference sequence). Written as DNA, the CDR3 is TGTGCCTGGAGTGTAACCCAGACAGGGTCCGCGAACACCGGGGAGCTGTTTTTT. The encoded protein is CAWSVTQTGSANTGELFF.

This chain joins TRBV20-1 and TRBJ2-7; D may be TRBD2 (6 bases). CDR1 is DFQATT, CDR2 SNEGSKA, per germline (reference sequence). This CDR3 has 13 residues. V shed 5 bases and J shed 2 bases, with 13 bases lying between them. The chain's CDR3 is CSAHRGLTYEQYF. CDR3 in DNA: TGCAGTGCTCATCGCGGACTAACCTACGAGCAGTACTTC.

This sequence joins TRBV6-5 and TRBJ2-1; D is ambiguous. The CDR3 totals 13 residues. Germline lookup yields CDR1 MNHEY and CDR2 SVGAGI. V was pared by 6 bases and J by 11 bases, with 17 bases between. CDR3: CASSRTSDTQQFF. CDR3 coding DNA: TGTGCCAGCAGCCGAACCTCTGACACTCAGCAGTTCTTC.

V and J are TRBV18 and TRBJ2-3, with 8 nucleotides matching TRBD2. CDR1 and CDR2 (germline): KGHSH, LQKENI. With 3 bases clipped from V and 3 bases from J, the junction kept 11 bases outside the gene matches. The CDR3 totals 17 residues. In DNA form, the CDR3 reads TGTGCCAGCTCACCCTTCCAGGCGGGAGGTTTGACAGATACGCAGTATTTT. Its protein is CASSPFQAGGLTDTQYF.

The V and J genes are TRBV28 and TRBJ1-5, with no clear D. There are 12 residues in the CDR3. CDR1 and CDR2 (germline): MDHEN, SYDVKM. V was pared by 3 bases and J by 7 bases, with 7 bases between. The CDR3 region is CASSFLSQPQHF. CDR3 nucleotides: TGTGCCAGCAGTTTCTTGTCGCAGCCCCAGCATTTT. Drawing the rest from reference TRBV28 and TRBJ1-5, the complete variable domain is DVKVTQSSRYLVKRTGEKVFLECVQDMDHENMFWYRQDPGLGLRLIYFSYDVKMKEKGDIPEGYSVSREKKERFSLILESASTNQTSMYLCASSFLSQPQHFGDGTRLSIL.

This sequence joins TRBV12-3 or TRBV12-4 and TRBJ2-1; TRBD2 is a possible D gene (6 bases). The CDR3 is made up of 17 amino acids. Trimming left V 5 bases short and J 8 bases short, with 25 bases between. The chain's CDR3 is CASSPLYRSTSTYEQFF. DNA of the CDR3: TGTGCCAGCAGTCCCCTGTACCGTTCGACTAGTACGTATGAGCAGTTCTTC.

CDR3 protein: CASSQGWDTSYEQYF. CDR3 DNA sequence: TGTGCCAGCAGCCAGGGGTGGGACACCTCCTACGAGCAGTACTTC. The chain employs TRBV3-1 and TRBJ2-7, with D possibly matching TRBD1 (6 bases). The CDR3 length is 15 residues. Germline CDR1 and CDR2: LGHDT and YNNKEL (reference sequence). V was clipped by 3 bases and J by 0 bases, with 12 bases between them.

This clonotype appeared once. The chain has TRBV7-9 and TRBJ2-7, with a tentative D call TRBD2 (6 bases). The CDR3 covers 13 residues. Germline assignment: CDR1 SEHNR and CDR2 FQNEAQ (reference sequence). Between the trimmed V and J ends, which lost 1 base and 8 bases, there was a span of 12 bases. The CDR3 nucleotides read TGTGCCAGCAGCTTAGGGGATGGGAGGAAGCAGTACTTC. Translation gives CASSLGDGRKQYF.

CDR3 sequence: CASSQATADYTF. The CDR3 coding sequence is TGTGCCAGCAGCCAGGCGACAGCCGACTACACCTTC. The rearrangement joins TRBV3-1 to TRBJ1-2; possible D gene TRBD1, 5 bases. Trimming removed 3 bases at V and 10 bases at J, with 12 bases between. The CDR3 consists of 12 residues. Germline loops: CDR1 LGHDT, CDR2 YNNKEL (reference sequence).

The chain couples TRBV29-1 to TRBJ1-1, with D unresolved. Germline V gives CDR1 SQVTM, CDR2 ANQGSEA. The CDR3 runs to 13 residues. V shed 2 bases and J shed 0 bases, with 7 bases lying between them. The CDR3 is CSVEMGLNTEAFF. CDR3 bases: TGCAGCGTTGAAATGGGATTGAACACTGAAGCTTTCTTT.

CDR3 protein: CASSQGQMNTEAFF. The CDR3 nucleotides are TGCGCCAGCAGCCAAGGACAGATGAACACTGAAGCTTTCTTT. The chain joins TRBV4-1 to TRBJ1-1, with D maybe TRBD1 (5 bases). Germline CDR1 and CDR2: MGHRA and YSYEKL. This CDR3 region has 14 residues. The V end was cut by 1 base, the J end by 0 bases, with 6 bases between.

V usage is TRBV2 and J usage is TRBJ1-5; 7 nucleotides agree with TRBD1. J was trimmed by 0 bases and V by 6 bases; bases with no gene match: 5. Germline V gene sequence: CDR1 SNHLY, CDR2 FYNNEI. The CDR3 is 15 residues long. Written as DNA, the CDR3 is TGTGCCAGCAGGGACAGGCGATATAGCAATCAGCCCCAGCATTTT. Encoded protein: CASRDRRYSNQPQHF.